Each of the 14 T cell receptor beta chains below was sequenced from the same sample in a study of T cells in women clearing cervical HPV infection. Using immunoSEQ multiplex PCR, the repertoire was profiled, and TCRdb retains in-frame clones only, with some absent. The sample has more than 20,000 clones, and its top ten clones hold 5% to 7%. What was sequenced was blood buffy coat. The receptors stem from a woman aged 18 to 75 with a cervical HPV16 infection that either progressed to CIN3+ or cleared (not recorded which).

The sequenced CDR3 bases are TGCGCCAGCAGCCACACAGGGTTCTACGAG. It is translated as CASSHTGFYE. The whole CDR3 sequence is CASSHTGFYEQYF. The chain links TRBV4-1 to TRBJ2-7, with D perhaps TRBD1 (6 bases). The DNA ends 3 residues before the CDR3 does, and the rest of the CDR3 is filled in from the germline J gene. The CDR3 is made up of 13 amino acids. V was pared by 3 bases and J by 3 bases, with 9 bases between. Germline V gene sequence: CDR1 MGHRA, CDR2 YSYEKL.

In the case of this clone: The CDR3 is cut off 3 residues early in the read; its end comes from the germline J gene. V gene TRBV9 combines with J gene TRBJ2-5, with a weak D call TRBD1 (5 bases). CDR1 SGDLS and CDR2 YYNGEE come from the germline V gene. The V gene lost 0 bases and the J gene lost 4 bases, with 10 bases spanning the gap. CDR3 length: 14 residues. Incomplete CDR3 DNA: TGTGCCAGCAGCGTAGATAGGGGATTAGAGACC. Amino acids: CASSVDRGLET. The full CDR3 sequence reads CASSVDRGLETQYF.

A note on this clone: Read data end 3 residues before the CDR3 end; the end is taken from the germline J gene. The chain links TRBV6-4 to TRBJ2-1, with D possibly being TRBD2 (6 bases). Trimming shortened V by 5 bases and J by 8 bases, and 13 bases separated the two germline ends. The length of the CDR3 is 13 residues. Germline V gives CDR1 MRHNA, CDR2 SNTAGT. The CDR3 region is CASSLEGADEQFF. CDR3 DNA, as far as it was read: TGTGCCAGCAGTCTGGAGGGCGCCGATGAG.

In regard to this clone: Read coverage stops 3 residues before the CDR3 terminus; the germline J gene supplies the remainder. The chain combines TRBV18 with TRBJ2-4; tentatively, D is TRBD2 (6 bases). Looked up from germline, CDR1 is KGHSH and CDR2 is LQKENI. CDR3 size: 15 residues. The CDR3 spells CASSPGGETFYGQYF. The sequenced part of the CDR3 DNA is TGTGCCAGCTCACCGGGCGGGGAAACTTTCTATGGT.

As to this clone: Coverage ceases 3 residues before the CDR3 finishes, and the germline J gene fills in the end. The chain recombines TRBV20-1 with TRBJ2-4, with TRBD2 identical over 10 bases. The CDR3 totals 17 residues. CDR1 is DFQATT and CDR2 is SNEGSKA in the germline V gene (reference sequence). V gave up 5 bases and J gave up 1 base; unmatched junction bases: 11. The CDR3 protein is CSARAGGSGPAKNIQYF. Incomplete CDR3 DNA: TGCAGTGCTCGAGCGGGGGGGAGCGGCCCCGCCAAAAACATT.

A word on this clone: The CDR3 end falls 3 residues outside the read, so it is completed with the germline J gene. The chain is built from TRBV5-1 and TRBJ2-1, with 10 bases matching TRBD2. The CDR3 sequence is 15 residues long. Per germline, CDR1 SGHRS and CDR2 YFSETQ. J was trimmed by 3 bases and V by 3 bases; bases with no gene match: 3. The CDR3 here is CASSWGTSDYNEQFF. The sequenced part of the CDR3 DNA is TGCGCCAGCAGCTGGGGGACTAGCGACTACAATGAG.

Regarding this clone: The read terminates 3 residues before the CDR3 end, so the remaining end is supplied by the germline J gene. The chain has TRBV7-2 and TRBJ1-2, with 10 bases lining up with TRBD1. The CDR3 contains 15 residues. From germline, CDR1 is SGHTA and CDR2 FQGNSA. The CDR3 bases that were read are TGTGCCAGCAGCCCCAATTGGACAGGGGGAAGGGGC. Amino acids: CASSPNWTGGRG. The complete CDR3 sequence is CASSPNWTGGRGYTF.

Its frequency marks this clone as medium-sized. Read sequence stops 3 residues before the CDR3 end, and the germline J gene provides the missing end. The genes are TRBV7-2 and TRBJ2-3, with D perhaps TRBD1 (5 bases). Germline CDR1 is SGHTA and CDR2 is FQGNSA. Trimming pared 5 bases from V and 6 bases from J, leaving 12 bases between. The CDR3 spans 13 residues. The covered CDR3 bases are TGTGCCAGCAGCAAGTTCTGGGGCGATACG. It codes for CASSKFWGDT. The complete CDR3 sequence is CASSKFWGDTQYF.

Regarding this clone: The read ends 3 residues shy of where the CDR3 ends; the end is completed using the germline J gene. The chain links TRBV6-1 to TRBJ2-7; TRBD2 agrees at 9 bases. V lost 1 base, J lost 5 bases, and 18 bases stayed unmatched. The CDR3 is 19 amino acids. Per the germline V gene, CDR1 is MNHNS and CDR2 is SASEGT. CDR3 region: CASSEVWGGLASGAHEQYF. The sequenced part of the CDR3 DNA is TGTGCCAGCAGTGAAGTATGGGGGGGGTTGGCTAGCGGGGCCCACGAG.

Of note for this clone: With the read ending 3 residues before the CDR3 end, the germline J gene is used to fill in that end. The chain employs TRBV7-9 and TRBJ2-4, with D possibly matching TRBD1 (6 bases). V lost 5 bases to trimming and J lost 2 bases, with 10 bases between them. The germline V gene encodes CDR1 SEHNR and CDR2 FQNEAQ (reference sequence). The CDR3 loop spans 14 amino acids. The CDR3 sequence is CASSPGTTKNIQYF. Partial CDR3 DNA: TGTGCCAGCAGCCCCGGGACAACCAAAAACATT. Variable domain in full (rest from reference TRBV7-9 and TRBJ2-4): DTGVSQNPRHKITKRGQNVTFRCDPISEHNRLYWYRQTLGQGPEFLTYFQNEAQLEKSRLLSDRFSAERPKGSFSTLEIQRTEQGDSAMYLCASSPGTTKNIQYFGAGTRLSVL.

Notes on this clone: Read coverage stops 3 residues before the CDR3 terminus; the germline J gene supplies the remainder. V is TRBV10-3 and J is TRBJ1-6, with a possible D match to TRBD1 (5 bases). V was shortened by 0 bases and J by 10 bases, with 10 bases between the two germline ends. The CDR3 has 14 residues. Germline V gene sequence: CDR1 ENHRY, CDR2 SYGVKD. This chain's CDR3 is CAISESETESPLHF. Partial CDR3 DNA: TGTGCCATCAGTGAGTCCGAGACAGAATCACCC.

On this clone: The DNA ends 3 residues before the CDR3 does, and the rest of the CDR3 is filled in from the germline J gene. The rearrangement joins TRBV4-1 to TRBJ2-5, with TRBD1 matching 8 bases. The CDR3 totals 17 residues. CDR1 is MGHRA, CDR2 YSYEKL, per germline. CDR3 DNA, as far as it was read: TGCGCCAGCAGCCAAGAGAAGACAGGGGTTTCTACGGATACC. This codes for CASSQEKTGVSTDT. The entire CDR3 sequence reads CASSQEKTGVSTDTQYF.

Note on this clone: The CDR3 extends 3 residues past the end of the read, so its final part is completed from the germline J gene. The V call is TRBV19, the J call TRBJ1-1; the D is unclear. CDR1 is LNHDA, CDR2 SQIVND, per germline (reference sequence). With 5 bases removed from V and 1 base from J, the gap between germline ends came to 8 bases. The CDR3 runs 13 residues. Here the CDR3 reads CASSLSGNTEAFF. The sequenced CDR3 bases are TGTGCCAGTAGTCTTTCAGGGAACACTGAA.

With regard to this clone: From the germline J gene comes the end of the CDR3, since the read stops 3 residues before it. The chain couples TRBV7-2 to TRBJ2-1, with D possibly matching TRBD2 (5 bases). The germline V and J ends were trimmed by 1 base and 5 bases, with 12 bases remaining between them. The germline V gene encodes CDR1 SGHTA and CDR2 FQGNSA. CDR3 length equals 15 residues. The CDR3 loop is CASSLVANLHNEQFF. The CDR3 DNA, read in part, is TGTGCCAGCAGCTTAGTAGCGAATCTCCACAATGAG.